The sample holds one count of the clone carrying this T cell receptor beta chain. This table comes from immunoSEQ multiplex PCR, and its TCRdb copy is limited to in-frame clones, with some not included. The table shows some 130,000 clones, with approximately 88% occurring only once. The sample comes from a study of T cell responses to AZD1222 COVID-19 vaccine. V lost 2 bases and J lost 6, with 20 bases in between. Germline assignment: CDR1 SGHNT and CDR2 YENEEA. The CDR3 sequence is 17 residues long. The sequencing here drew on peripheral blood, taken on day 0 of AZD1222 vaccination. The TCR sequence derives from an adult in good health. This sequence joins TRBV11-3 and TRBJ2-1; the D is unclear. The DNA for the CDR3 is TGTGCCAGCAGCTTATTGGGGTCCGAACCCCACTCCAATGAGCAGTTCTTC. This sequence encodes CASSLLGSEPHSNEQFF.